Listed here are 16 T cell receptor beta chains from one sample, sequenced in a study of cytomegalovirus exposure and HLA in healthy donors (TCRdb year 2017). Library generation was performed with the immunoSEQ multiplex PCR assay. A mixture of 60 forward primers for TCR Vbeta segments and 13 reverse primers for TCR Jbeta segments was used in the multiplex PCR. This is the immuneACCESS table as TCRdb keeps it, with only in-frame sequences that have V and J called. A part of the clones is gone; compared with another copy, unresolved V genes explain less than half, and the rest is unexplained. This sample is represented by 65,000 to 100,000 clones; almost 80% of them were singletons. The ten largest account for roughly 6% of the sample. Sequenced: PBMCs. These receptor sequences come from a female donor in good health and CMV-seronegative.

The chain carries TRBV5-6 and TRBJ2-5, with D perhaps matching TRBD1 (5 bases). There are 14 residues in the CDR3. The germline CDR1 and CDR2 sequences are SGHDT and YYEEEE. V dropped 1 base and J dropped 5 bases, with 12 bases sitting between them. The CDR3 here is CASSLQTVAETQYF. The CDR3 region has the DNA TGTGCCAGCAGCTTGCAGACAGTGGCGGAGACCCAGTACTTC.

V is TRBV7-2 and J is TRBJ2-3; D is undetermined. Germline V lookup: CDR1 SGHTA, CDR2 FQGNSA. Trimming removed 8 bases at V and 0 bases at J, with 9 bases between. The CDR3 is made up of 13 amino acids. CDR3 sequence (DNA): TGTGCCAGCCACGACTGGAGCACAGATACGCAGTATTTT. This codes for CASHDWSTDTQYF.

This rearrangement joins TRBV30 to TRBJ2-3, with D possibly matching TRBD1 (5 bases). Germline assignment: CDR1 GTSNPN and CDR2 SVGIG (reference sequence). V was clipped by 0 bases and J by 9 bases, with 10 bases between them. This CDR3 contains 12 residues. CDR3 sequence: CAWSVLQGTQYF. The CDR3 DNA reads as TGTGCCTGGAGTGTTCTGCAGGGCACGCAGTATTTT. Full variable domain (remainder filled in from reference TRBV30 and TRBJ2-3): SQTIHQWPATLVQPVGSPLSLECTVEGTSNPNLYWYRQAAGRGLQLLFYSVGIGQISSEVPQNLSASRPQDRQFILSSKKLLLSDSGFYLCAWSVLQGTQYFGPGTRLTVL.

In this sample, this clone turned up many times. The J gene is TRBJ2-1, the V gene TRBV5-1, with 9 nucleotides matching TRBD2. Trimming at V came to 0 bases and at J to 3 bases, leaving 1 base not matched to a gene. Germline V gene sequence: CDR1 SGHRS, CDR2 YFSETQ. The CDR3 extends over 15 amino acids. CDR3 loop: CASSLASGDYNEQFF. CDR3 sequence (DNA): TGCGCCAGCAGCTTGGCTAGCGGGGACTACAATGAGCAGTTCTTC.

The chain uses TRBV6-5 and TRBJ2-3, with 12 bases aligning to TRBD2. Germline V gives CDR1 MNHEY, CDR2 SVGAGI. This CDR3 region has 16 residues. V was clipped by 0 bases and J by 4 bases; unmatched bases: 2. The DNA for the CDR3 is TGTGCCAGCAGTTACTCCGGACTAGCGGGGTCAGATACGCAGTATTTT. This translates into CASSYSGLAGSDTQYF.

This clone was counted once. The chain joins TRBV7-9 to TRBJ1-5; D gene unclear. The CDR3 sequence is 12 residues long. Germline CDR1 SEHNR, CDR2 FQNEAQ (reference sequence). The V end lost 6 bases, the J end lost 3 bases, and 6 bases lay between the germline ends. The CDR3 loop is CASSRDNQPQHF. The CDR3 coding sequence is TGTGCCAGCAGTCGCGACAATCAGCCCCAGCATTTT. The variable domain in full, with the rest retrieved from reference TRBV7-9 and TRBJ1-5, is DTGVSQNPRHKITKRGQNVTFRCDPISEHNRLYWYRQTLGQGPEFLTYFQNEAQLEKSRLLSDRFSAERPKGSFSTLEIQRTEQGDSAMYLCASSRDNQPQHFGDGTRLSIL.

The V and J genes are TRBV7-9 and TRBJ1-6; no clear D. V shed 1 base and J shed 9 bases, with 22 bases lying between them. CDR3 size: 18 residues. The germline CDR1 and CDR2 sequences are SEHNR and FQNEAQ (reference sequence). The CDR3 DNA reads as TGTGCCAGCAGCTTAGATATGGAGGTGACGGAAGCGAGTTCACCCCTCCACTTT. This codes for CASSLDMEVTEASSPLHF. The full variable domain, with the rest looked up from reference TRBV7-9 and TRBJ1-6, is DTGVSQNPRHKITKRGQNVTFRCDPISEHNRLYWYRQTLGQGPEFLTYFQNEAQLEKSRLLSDRFSAERPKGSFSTLEIQRTEQGDSAMYLCASSLDMEVTEASSPLHFGNGTRLTVT.

This sequence joins TRBV6-5 and TRBJ2-3, with a tentative D call TRBD1 (5 bases). From germline, CDR1 is MNHEY and CDR2 SVGAGI. With 6 bases removed from V and 5 bases from J, the gap between germline ends came to 12 bases. The CDR3 is 13 residues long. CDR3 amino acids: CASRISGQDTQYF. Here the CDR3 DNA reads TGTGCCAGCAGAATCTCTGGACAAGATACGCAGTATTTT.

This clone was recorded a few times. The V gene is TRBV7-2, the J gene TRBJ2-5; TRBD1 agrees at 10 bases. V trimming: 8 bases; J trimming: 10 bases; junction bases outside the gene matches: 16. The germline V gene has CDR1 SGHTA and CDR2 FQGNSA. The CDR3 sequence is 15 residues long. CDR3 nucleotides: TGTGCCAGCCACACTCAGGGACAGGGGTTAGGTAACCAGTACTTC. Residues: CASHTQGQGLGNQYF.

CDR3 in DNA: TGTGCCAGCAGTTCGGGGTATCCCAATCAGCCCCAGCATTTT. Translation: CASSSGYPNQPQHF. The gene calls are TRBV28 and TRBJ1-5; no firm D call. The CDR3 consists of 14 residues. V shed 4 bases and J shed 3 bases, with 10 bases lying between them. From germline, CDR1 is MDHEN and CDR2 SYDVKM.

This clone was recorded once. The rearrangement joins TRBV5-6 to TRBJ2-3; TRBD2 matches at 13 bases. The CDR3 spans 16 residues. The germline V gene has CDR1 SGHDT and CDR2 YYEEEE. V was pared by 4 bases and J by 5 bases, with 7 bases of the junction left unmatched. The CDR3 DNA reads as TGTGCCAGCAGCCCCGTTCGACTAGCGGGAGGAGATACGCAGTATTTT. It specifies CASSPVRLAGGDTQYF.

The rearrangement joins TRBV4-1 to TRBJ2-7, with D perhaps TRBD2 (6 bases). The ends were cut back, 1 base at V and 3 bases at J, with 13 bases in the middle. Germline V lookup: CDR1 MGHRA, CDR2 YSYEKL. The CDR3 is 15 amino acids. The CDR3 reads CASSQGPSELYEQYF. The CDR3 bases are TGCGCCAGCAGCCAAGGGCCTAGCGAGCTCTACGAGCAGTACTTC.

The chain uses TRBV6-5 and TRBJ2-5; 12 bases are a match to TRBD1. In germline, CDR1 is MNHEY, CDR2 SVGAGI. J gave up 5 bases and V 6 bases, and 4 bases lay outside the gene matches. CDR3 size: 14 residues. CDR3 amino acids: CASRGTGGAETQYF. The CDR3 DNA is TGTGCCAGCAGAGGGACAGGGGGCGCGGAGACCCAGTACTTC.

This clone occurred once. The chain's CDR3 is CASSQEWVDRFNQPQHF. The DNA for the CDR3 is TGCGCCAGCAGCCAAGAATGGGTCGACAGGTTCAATCAGCCCCAGCATTTT. The rearrangement joins TRBV4-3 to TRBJ1-5; D possibly corresponds to TRBD1 (6 bases). This CDR3 is 17 amino acids long. Between the trimmed V and J ends, which lost 0 bases and 3 bases, there was a span of 15 bases. CDR1 is LGHNA and CDR2 is YSLEER in the germline V gene.

This clone showed up just a few times. The chain couples TRBV5-5 to TRBJ2-5; D remains unclear. CDR1 and CDR2 (germline): SGHKS, YYEKEE (reference sequence). Deletions cut 0 bases from V and 0 bases from J, with 3 bases between. The CDR3 extends over 13 amino acids. The CDR3, as DNA: TGTGCCAGCAGCTTGGACTACCAAGAGACCCAGTACTTC. Protein product: CASSLDYQETQYF.

This clone was detected only once. The chain couples TRBV11-3 to TRBJ2-1; 15 bases match TRBD2. CDR1 and CDR2 (germline): SGHNT, YENEEA. The junction had 8 bases not matched to a gene; V was cut back by 5 bases and J by 9 bases. The CDR3 totals 16 residues. CDR3 region: CASSLGLAGGPTEQFF. CDR3 sequence (DNA): TGTGCCAGCAGCCTAGGACTAGCGGGAGGGCCTACTGAGCAGTTCTTC.